This is a list of T cell receptor beta chains from one sample in a study of cytomegalovirus exposure and HLA in healthy donors. Here immunoSEQ multiplex PCR was the method, and the copy in TCRdb shows in-frame clones only, minus some. The listing records some 42,000 clones. The specimen was PBMCs. The receptors originated from a man aged 25-45 years in good health and CMV-seronegative. The conserved cysteine and the conserved F or W are not part of the CDR3 here. A D gene is named only where the DNA matches it firmly.

d_call	v_call	j_call	cdr3_aa
TRBD2	TRBV4-3	TRBJ2-1	ASSQEGVAGDEQF
TRBD1	TRBV27	TRBJ2-7	ASSPGQGTSGEQY
-	TRBV2	TRBJ2-5	ASSGWHQETQY
TRBD1	TRBV18	TRBJ2-7	ASSPRPGTGGAYEQY
TRBD2	TRBV6-5	TRBJ2-7	ASSYSAGERSYEQY
TRBD2	TRBV30	TRBJ2-7	AWRGLAGAGEQY
TRBD1	TRBV9	TRBJ2-7	ASSVAGTGTEQY
TRBD1	TRBV5-1	TRBJ1-4	ASSLEGADEKLF
-	TRBV30	TRBJ2-5	AWSQRGETQY
-	TRBV18	TRBJ2-7	ASSPPAGTDEQY
TRBD1	TRBV5-1	TRBJ2-7	ASSQSGGLYEQY
TRBD1	TRBV30	TRBJ1-2	AWSLQGIGGYT
TRBD2	TRBV30	TRBJ2-2	AWRWTSGGTGTGELF
-	TRBV5-6	TRBJ1-1	ASAGPLNTEAF
TRBD1	TRBV9	TRBJ2-1	ASSVGQGAGNEQF
-	TRBV30	TRBJ2-3	AWSENGFADTQY